This TCR beta chain was recovered during a study of siplizumab effects on memory and regulatory T cells. Points from the study as a whole: Alloreactive sequences tracing back to unstimulated CD4+ memory cells were significantly reduced by siplizumab. Naive versus memory phenotype went unassigned for roughly 75-96% of proliferating CD4+ or CD8+ clones.

Note on this clone: Its target is not known.

Assay: immunoSEQ multiplex PCR; the TCRdb copy retains only in-frame clones and omits some. The sample records some 70,000 clones, approximately 88% being singletons. Sequencing was performed on Tregs sorted from blood. This sequence originates from a human donor in good health.

In DNA form, the CDR3 reads TGTGCCAGCAGCTTAGGGGTGGGACAGGGGGTCTACGAGCAGTACTTC. As protein: CASSLGVGQGVYEQYF. The gene calls are TRBV7-9 and TRBJ2-7; 11 nucleotides agree with TRBD1. V was pared by 1 base and J by 3 bases, with 5 bases of the junction left unmatched. The CDR3 contains 16 residues. The germline CDR1 and CDR2 sequences are SEHNR and FQNEAQ (reference sequence).